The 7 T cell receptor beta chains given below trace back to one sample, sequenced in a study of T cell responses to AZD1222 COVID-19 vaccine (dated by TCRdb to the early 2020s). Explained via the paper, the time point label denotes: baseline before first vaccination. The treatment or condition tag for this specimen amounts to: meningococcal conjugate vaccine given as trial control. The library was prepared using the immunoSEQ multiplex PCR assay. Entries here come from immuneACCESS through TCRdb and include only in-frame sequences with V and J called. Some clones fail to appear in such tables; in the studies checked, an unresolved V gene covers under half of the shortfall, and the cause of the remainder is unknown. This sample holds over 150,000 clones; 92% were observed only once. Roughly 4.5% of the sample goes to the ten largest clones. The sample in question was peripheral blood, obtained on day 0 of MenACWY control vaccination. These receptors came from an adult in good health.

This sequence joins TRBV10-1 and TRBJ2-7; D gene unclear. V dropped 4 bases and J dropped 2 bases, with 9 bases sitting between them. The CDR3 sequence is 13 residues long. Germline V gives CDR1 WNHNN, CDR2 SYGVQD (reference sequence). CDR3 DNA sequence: TGCGCCAGCAGTGGACCAGGAACCTACGAGCAGTACTTC. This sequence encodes CASSGPGTYEQYF.

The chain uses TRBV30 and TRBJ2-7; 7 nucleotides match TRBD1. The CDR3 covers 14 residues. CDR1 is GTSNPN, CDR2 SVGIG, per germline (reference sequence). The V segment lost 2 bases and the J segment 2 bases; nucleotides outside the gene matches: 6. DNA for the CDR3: TGTGCCTGGAGTCCAGGGACAGTTACCTACGAGCAGTACTTC. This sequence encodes CAWSPGTVTYEQYF.

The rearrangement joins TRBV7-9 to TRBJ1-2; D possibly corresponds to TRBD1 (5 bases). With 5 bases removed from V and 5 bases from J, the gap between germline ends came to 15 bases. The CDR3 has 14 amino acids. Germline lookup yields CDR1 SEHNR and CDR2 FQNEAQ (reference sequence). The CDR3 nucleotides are TGTGCCAGCAGCCGGTTGAACGGGGGTTATGGCTACACCTTC. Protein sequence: CASSRLNGGYGYTF.

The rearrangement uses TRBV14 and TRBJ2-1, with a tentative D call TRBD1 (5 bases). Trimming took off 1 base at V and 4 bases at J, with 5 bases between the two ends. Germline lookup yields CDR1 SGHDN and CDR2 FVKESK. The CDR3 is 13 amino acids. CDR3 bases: TGTGCCAGCAGCCAAGGACAGTACAATGAGCAGTTCTTC. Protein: CASSQGQYNEQFF.

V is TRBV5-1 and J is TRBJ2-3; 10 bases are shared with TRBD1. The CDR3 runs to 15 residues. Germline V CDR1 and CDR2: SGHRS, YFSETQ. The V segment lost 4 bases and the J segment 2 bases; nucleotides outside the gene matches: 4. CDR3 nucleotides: TGCGCCAGCAGCCGGACAGGGGGATACACAGATACGCAGTATTTT. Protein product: CASSRTGGYTDTQYF. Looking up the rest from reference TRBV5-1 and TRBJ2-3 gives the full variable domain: KAGVTQTPRYLIKTRGQQVTLSCSPISGHRSVSWYQQTPGQGLQFLFEYFSETQRNKGNFPGRFSGRQFSNSRSEMNVSTLELGDSALYLCASSRTGGYTDTQYFGPGTRLTVL.

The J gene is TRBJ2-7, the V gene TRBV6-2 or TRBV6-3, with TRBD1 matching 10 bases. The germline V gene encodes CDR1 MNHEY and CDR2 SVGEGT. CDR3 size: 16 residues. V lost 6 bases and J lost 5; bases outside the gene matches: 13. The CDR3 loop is CASSTGGGQGNNEQYF. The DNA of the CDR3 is TGTGCCAGCAGCACCGGGGGGGGACAGGGGAACAACGAGCAGTACTTC.

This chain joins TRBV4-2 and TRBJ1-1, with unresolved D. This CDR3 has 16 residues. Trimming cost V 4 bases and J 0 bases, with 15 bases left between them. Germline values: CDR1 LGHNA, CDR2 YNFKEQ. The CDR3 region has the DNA TGTGCCAGCAGCCCCCTCCCGGGAGAGGTGAACACTGAAGCTTTCTTT. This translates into CASSPLPGEVNTEAFF.